The present T cell receptor beta chain was sequenced within a study of early T cells in non-severe SARS-CoV-2 infection. Individual cDNA molecules received unique molecular identifiers during library preparation. In TCRdb, the 5' RACE reads were re-called with MiXCR into one record per CDR3 protein. This table has over 55,000 distinct CDR3 sequences, around 12% appearing once. This clonotype was seen many times. The CDR3 covers 15 residues. With 1 base clipped from V and 10 bases from J, the junction kept 9 bases outside the gene matches. Looked up from germline, CDR1 is MDHEN and CDR2 is SYDVKM. The sequence was collected from an adult who was a healthcare worker with PCR-confirmed SARS-CoV-2 infection or an uninfected control (not recorded which). The chain carries TRBV28 and TRBJ2-1; 8 nucleotides align to TRBD2. The sequenced sample was whole blood, obtained at baseline. CDR3 amino acids: CASSLLAGGLREQFF. In DNA, the CDR3 is TGTGCCAGCAGTTTATTGGCGGGGGGCCTAAGAGAGCAGTTCTTC.